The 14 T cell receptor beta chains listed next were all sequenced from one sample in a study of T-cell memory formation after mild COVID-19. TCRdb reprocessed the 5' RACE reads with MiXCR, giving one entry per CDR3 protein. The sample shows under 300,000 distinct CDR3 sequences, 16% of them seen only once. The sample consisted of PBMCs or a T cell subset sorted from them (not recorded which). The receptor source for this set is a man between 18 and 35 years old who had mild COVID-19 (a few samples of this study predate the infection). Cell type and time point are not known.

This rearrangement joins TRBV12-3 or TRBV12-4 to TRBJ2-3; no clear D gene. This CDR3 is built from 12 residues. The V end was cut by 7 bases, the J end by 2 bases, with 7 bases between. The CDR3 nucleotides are TGTGCCAGCAACCTACTCACAGATACGCAGTATTTT. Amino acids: CASNLLTDTQYF.

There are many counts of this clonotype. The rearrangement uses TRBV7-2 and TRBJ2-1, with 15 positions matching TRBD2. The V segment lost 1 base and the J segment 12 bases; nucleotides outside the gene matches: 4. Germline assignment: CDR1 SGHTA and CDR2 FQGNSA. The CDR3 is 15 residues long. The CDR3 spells CASSLGTSGGAGQFF. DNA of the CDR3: TGTGCCAGCAGCTTAGGGACTAGCGGGGGGGCCGGGCAGTTCTTC.

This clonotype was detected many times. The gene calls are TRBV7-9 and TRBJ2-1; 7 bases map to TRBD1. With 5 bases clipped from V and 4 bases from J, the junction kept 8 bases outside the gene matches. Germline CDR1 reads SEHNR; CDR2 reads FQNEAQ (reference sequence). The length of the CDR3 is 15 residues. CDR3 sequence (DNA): TGTGCCAGCAGCCCCGGGACAGAGCCATACAATGAGCAGTTCTTC. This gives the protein CASSPGTEPYNEQFF.

The CDR3 coding sequence is TGTGCCAGCACCCCGAGTGGGGGGCGAGATGAGCAGTTCTTC. As protein: CASTPSGGRDEQFF. The gene calls are TRBV9 and TRBJ2-1; D is possibly TRBD1 or TRBD2 (6 bases each). This CDR3 has 14 amino acids. The germline gives CDR1 SGDLS, CDR2 YYNGEE. The ends were cut back, 6 bases at V and 8 bases at J, with 18 bases in the middle.

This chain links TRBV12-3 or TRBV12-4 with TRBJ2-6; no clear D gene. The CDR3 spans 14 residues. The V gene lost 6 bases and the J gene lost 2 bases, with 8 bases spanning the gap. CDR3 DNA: TGTGCCAGCAGGAGCACAGCTGGGGCCAACGTCCTGACTTTC. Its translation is CASRSTAGANVLTF.

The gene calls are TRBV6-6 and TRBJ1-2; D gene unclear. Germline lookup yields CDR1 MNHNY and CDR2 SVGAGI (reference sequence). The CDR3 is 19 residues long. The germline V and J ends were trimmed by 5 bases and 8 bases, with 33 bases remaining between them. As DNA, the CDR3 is TGTGCCAGCAGTCCTCGAACTGAATCGGACGCTCAAACGGATCCGGGCTACACCTTC. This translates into CASSPRTESDAQTDPGYTF.

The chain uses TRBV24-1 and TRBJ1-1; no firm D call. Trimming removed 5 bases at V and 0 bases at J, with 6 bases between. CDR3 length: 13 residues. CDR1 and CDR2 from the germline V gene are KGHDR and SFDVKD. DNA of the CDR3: TGTGCCACCAGTGGAGAACTGAACACTGAAGCTTTCTTT. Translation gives CATSGELNTEAFF.

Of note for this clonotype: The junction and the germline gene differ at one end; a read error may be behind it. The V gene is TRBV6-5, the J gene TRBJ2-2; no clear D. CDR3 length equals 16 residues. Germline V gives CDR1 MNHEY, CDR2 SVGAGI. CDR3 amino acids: CASSYFSLGNPGELFF. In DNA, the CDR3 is TGTGCCAGCAGTTACTTTTCGTTAGGGAACCCCGGGGAGCTGTTTTTT.

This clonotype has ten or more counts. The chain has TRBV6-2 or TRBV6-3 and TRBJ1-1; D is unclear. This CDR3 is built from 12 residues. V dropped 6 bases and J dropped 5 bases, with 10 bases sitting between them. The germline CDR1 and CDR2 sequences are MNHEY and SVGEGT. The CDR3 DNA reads TGTGCCAGCAGCTCCGGGTATACTGAAGCTTTCTTT. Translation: CASSSGYTEAFF.

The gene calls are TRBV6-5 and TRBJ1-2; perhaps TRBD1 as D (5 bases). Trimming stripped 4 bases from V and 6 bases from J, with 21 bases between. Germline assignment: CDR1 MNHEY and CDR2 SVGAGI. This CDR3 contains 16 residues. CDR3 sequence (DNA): TGTGCCAGCAGTTTAAGGGCCGCAGGGAGTAGGAATGGCTACACCTTC. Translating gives CASSLRAAGSRNGYTF.

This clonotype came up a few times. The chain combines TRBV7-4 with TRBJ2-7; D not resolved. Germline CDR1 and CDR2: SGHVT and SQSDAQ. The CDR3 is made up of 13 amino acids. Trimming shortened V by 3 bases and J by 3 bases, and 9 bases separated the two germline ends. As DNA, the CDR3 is TGTGCCAGCAGCTTGGGAACAGTCTACGAGCAGTACGTC. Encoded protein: CASSLGTVYEQYV.

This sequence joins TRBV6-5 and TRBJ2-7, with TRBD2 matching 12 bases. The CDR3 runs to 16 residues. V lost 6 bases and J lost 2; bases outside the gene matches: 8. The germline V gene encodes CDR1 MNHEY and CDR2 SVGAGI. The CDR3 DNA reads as TGTGCCAGCAGCTCCGTTCTAGCGGGGGGGCCCTACGAGCAGTACGTC. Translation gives CASSSVLAGGPYEQYV.

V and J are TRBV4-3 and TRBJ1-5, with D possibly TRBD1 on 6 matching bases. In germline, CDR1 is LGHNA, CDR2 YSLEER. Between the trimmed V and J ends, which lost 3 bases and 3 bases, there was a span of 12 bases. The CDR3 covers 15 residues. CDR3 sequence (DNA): TGCGCCAGCAGCCAGGACAACAGGGACAATCAGCCCCAGCATTTT. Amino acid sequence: CASSQDNRDNQPQHF.

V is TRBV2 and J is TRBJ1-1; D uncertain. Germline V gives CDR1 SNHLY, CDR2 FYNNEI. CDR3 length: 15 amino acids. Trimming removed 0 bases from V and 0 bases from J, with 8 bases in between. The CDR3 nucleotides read TGTGCCAGCAGTGAAGCGGTGCAGATGAACACTGAAGCTTTCTTT. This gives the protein CASSEAVQMNTEAFF.